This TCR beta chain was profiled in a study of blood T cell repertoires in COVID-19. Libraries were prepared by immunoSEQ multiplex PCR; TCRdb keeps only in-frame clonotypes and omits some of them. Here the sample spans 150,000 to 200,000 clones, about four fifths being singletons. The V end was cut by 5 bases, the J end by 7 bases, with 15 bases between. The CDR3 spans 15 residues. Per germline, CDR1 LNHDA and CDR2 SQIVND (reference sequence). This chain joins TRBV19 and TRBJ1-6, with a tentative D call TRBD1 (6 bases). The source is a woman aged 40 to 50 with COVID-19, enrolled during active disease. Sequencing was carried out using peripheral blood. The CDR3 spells CASSQGFSGNSPLHF. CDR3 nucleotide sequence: TGTGCCAGTAGTCAGGGGTTCTCAGGCAATTCACCCCTCCACTTT.